This note documents a single TCR beta chain sequence. The antigen is unknown. With 5 bases clipped from V and 7 bases from J, the junction kept 5 bases outside the gene matches. The CDR3 totals 15 residues. Germline V gene lookup returns CDR1 MGHRA and CDR2 YSYEKL. This entry comes from a study of graft-versus-host responses after intestinal transplantation. The overall study: Transplants were multivisceral, liver-intestinal, or isolated intestinal. Tacrolimus plus steroids were given to all recipients for approximately three years, preceded by anti-thymocyte globulin induction. Study-wide findings and caveats: In recipient marrow, GvH clones were found, and some appeared first in ileum or blood.

Data came from immunoSEQ multiplex PCR; TCRdb stores just in-frame clones and leaves some out. The profile shows tens of thousands of clones, 90% to 95% of them singletons. The sample was unstimulated CD4+ T cells sorted from spleen or lymph node cells, taken before transplant. The chain uses TRBV4-1 and TRBJ2-1, with 13 positions matching TRBD2. This TCR was recovered from a human donor who was the organ donor for an intestinal transplant. The CDR3 spells CASSMGLAGKNEQFF. CDR3 nucleotides: TGCGCCAGCAGCATGGGACTAGCGGGAAAAAATGAGCAGTTCTTC.